The present T cell receptor beta chain was sequenced within a study of blood T cell repertoires in COVID-19 (dated by TCRdb to 2020 to 2022). Study-level background: Samples covering the acute and convalescent phases of COVID-19 were provided by collaborators in the United States, Italy and Spain. Subjects who had been exposed to COVID-19, were actively infected with it, or had recovered from it provided the deeply sampled blood TCRbeta repertoires that made up the dataset. Sample metadata almost always included a de-identified subject ID, COVID-19 status, age in years and sex. The repertoires were released in a freely available public database intended as a resource for research on the immune response to SARS-CoV-2. The material from the prospective study consisted of cDNA or gDNA derived from T cells, B-cell-depleted T cells, or PBMCs. Where available, HLA class I and class II types were taken from metadata supplied by the sample provider and were not determined by assay-based typing. The samples were drawn from two sources: the first 160 participants of the ongoing ImmuneRACE study, and approximately 1,300 subjects contributed by 6 global collaborators.

In Seattle, one collaborating source enrolled patients while the infection was active and tracked those patients longitudinally over the course of disease. The collaborating institutions used their own protocols to collect whole blood in K2EDTA tubes. For TCRbeta analysis, collaborators shipped samples in one of three forms: frozen whole blood, isolated PBMCs, or DNA extracted from either of those sample types. At the junction V is shortened by 1 base and J by 0 bases, with 8 bases in between. The germline V gene gives CDR1 as SGHRS and CDR2 as YFSETQ. Its CDR3 holds 15 amino acids, cysteine through phenylalanine. The read is trimmed to its CDR3 DNA, 45 bases read in frame from base 1. Overall study outcomes, separate from this receptor: The amount of clinical and demographic metadata varied by source and participant and was provided uncurated.

This clone was found once. The antigen it binds to is not known. Base-call qualities are not available, and no considerably larger clone is one nucleotide away. The immunoSEQ Assay, a bias-controlled multiplex PCR, was used to amplify TCRbeta CDR3 regions from genomic DNA. Turning to the authors' computational methods: The number of nucleated cells in each sample was estimated by amplification of reference gene primers within the assay. Sequence reads were collapsed and filtered to measure the absolute abundance of every unique TCRbeta CDR3 rearrangement. For each sample, productive Simpson clonality was calculated as the square root of Simpson's diversity index over productive rearrangements. The immuneACCESS repertoire file appears here via TCRdb, limited to in-frame rearrangements. These files lack a portion of the clones; in checked studies, under half of the deficit traces to unresolved V genes, and the cause of the others is not known. The V and J calls and clone size are taken from that table; D and trimming were inferred from the DNA. In all, the sample holds approximately 200,000 clones, and under 85% of those were seen once. The ten largest clones capture about 8.3% of the sample.

The sequence is built from TRBV5-1 and TRBJ2-1; a tentative D call is TRBD1 (6 bases match). This TCR was sampled from a woman aged 80 or over with COVID-19, enrolled during active disease. The sample consisted of peripheral blood. The base sequence is TGCGCCAGCAGCTTGAGGACAGCCTCCTACAATGAGCAGTTCTTC. Its protein reads: CASSLRTASYNEQFF.